A single sample is the source of the 22 T cell receptor beta chains below, sequenced in a study of shared clonotypes between healthy human individuals. The repertoire was sequenced with immunoSEQ multiplex PCR; TCRdb's copy has only in-frame clones and lacks some. The data contain millions of clones, 90% to 95% of them seen just once; the ten biggest clones take up roughly 0.13%. The specimen was naive CD4+ T cells sorted from blood. The subset here: CD45RA+ positively selected. These receptors all come from a man in his late teens or twenties in good health.

The J gene is TRBJ2-3, the V gene TRBV4-3, with 15 bases aligning to TRBD2. V was clipped by 3 bases and J by 6 bases; unmatched bases: 1. Germline CDR1 reads LGHNA; CDR2 reads YSLEER. The CDR3 is made up of 15 amino acids. DNA for the CDR3: TGCGCCAGCAGCCACGGACTAGCGGGAGGGGATACGCAGTATTTT. The encoded protein is CASSHGLAGGDTQYF.

J is TRBJ2-1 and V is TRBV11-3; D remains ambiguous. Germline V gene lookup returns CDR1 SGHNT and CDR2 YENEEA. The CDR3 contains 13 residues. V lost 1 base and J 2 bases, leaving 3 bases between the germline ends. CDR3 region: CASSLGAYNEQFF. In DNA, the CDR3 is TGTGCCAGCAGCTTAGGGGCCTACAATGAGCAGTTCTTC.

J is TRBJ2-3 and V is TRBV28; TRBD2 is a possible D gene (5 bases). Trimming left V 9 bases short and J 4 bases short, with 11 bases between. The CDR3 consists of 12 residues. In germline, CDR1 is MDHEN, CDR2 SYDVKM. Written as DNA, the CDR3 is TGTGCCAGGGAGGTGAAGGCAGATACGCAGTATTTT. Translating it yields CAREVKADTQYF.

The chain recombines TRBV4-1 with TRBJ2-7, with D possibly TRBD1 on 5 matching bases. V gave up 4 bases and J gave up 5 bases, with 15 bases separating them. Germline V gives CDR1 MGHRA, CDR2 YSYEKL. This CDR3 is 14 amino acids long. CDR3 residues: CASSRLAVRDEQYF. The CDR3 coding sequence is TGCGCCAGCAGCCGCCTGGCAGTCAGGGACGAGCAGTACTTC.

The J gene is TRBJ2-5, the V gene TRBV5-4, with 13 nucleotides matching TRBD2. The germline V gene encodes CDR1 SGHNT and CDR2 YYREEE (reference sequence). The V gene end was trimmed by 4 bases and the J gene end by 5 bases; junction bases not matched to a gene: 8. The CDR3 is 16 amino acids. CDR3 sequence: CASSATSGGAGETQYF. The CDR3 coding sequence is TGTGCCAGCAGCGCAACTAGCGGGGGGGCCGGGGAGACCCAGTACTTC.

The chain has TRBV5-5 and TRBJ2-1; D is uncertain. The ends were cut back, 1 base at V and 0 bases at J, with 8 bases in the middle. Germline V gene lookup returns CDR1 SGHKS and CDR2 YYEKEE (reference sequence). The CDR3 sequence is 15 residues long. This chain's CDR3 is CASSLIKSSYNEQFF. In nucleotides, the CDR3 is TGTGCCAGCAGCTTGATTAAGAGCTCCTACAATGAGCAGTTCTTC.

About this clone: The same CDR3 arises from other DNA sequences in this sample as well. Here the CDR3 reads CAWSEKNYGYTF. The CDR3 DNA follows: TGTGCCTGGAGTGAGAAAAACTATGGCTACACCTTC. The rearrangement uses TRBV30 and TRBJ1-2; D not resolved. CDR1 and CDR2 (germline): GTSNPN, SVGIG (reference sequence). This CDR3 is 12 amino acids long. V was clipped by 1 base and J by 2 bases, with 5 bases between them. Combining the CDR3 with reference TRBV30 and TRBJ1-2 gives the whole variable domain SQTIHQWPATLVQPVGSPLSLECTVEGTSNPNLYWYRQAAGRGLQLLFYSVGIGQISSEVPQNLSASRPQDRQFILSSKKLLLSDSGFYLCAWSEKNYGYTFGSGTRLTVV.

This chain connects TRBV28 to TRBJ1-1; tentative D call: TRBD1 (6 bases). V lost 3 bases and J lost 12, with 11 bases in between. CDR3 length: 11 amino acids. Germline values: CDR1 MDHEN, CDR2 SYDVKM. The CDR3 nucleotides read TGTGCCAGCAGTTTTAGGGGGGCGACTTTCTTT. Amino acid sequence: CASSFRGATFF.

The chain links TRBV10-3 to TRBJ2-1; D could derive from TRBD1 or TRBD2 (6 bases each). V gave up 7 bases and J gave up 9 bases, with 16 bases separating them. The CDR3 consists of 13 residues. Germline V gene lookup returns CDR1 ENHRY and CDR2 SYGVKD. The CDR3 loop reads CAINGGREGEQFF. CDR3 DNA: TGTGCCATCAATGGGGGGCGAGAGGGTGAGCAGTTCTTC.

The rearrangement joins TRBV29-1 to TRBJ1-2, with 8 bases that match TRBD1. Looked up from germline, CDR1 is SQVTM and CDR2 is ANQGSEA. J was trimmed by 6 bases and V by 0 bases; bases with no gene match: 12. The CDR3 length is 16 residues. CDR3 DNA: TGCAGCGTTGAAGATCCGAGCAGGGGGCTAGGGGATGGCTACACCTTC. Translating gives CSVEDPSRGLGDGYTF.

The genes are TRBV11-2 and TRBJ2-5; 10 nucleotides line up with TRBD2. The J segment lost 5 bases and the V segment lost 5 bases, leaving 8 bases of the junction unmatched. Germline V gene data show CDR1 as SGHAT and CDR2 as FQNNGV. The CDR3 runs 15 residues. The CDR3 reads CASSQGTSGVETQYF. CDR3 nucleotides: TGTGCCAGCAGCCAGGGCACTAGCGGGGTTGAGACCCAGTACTTC. The full variable domain, its missing parts supplied by reference TRBV11-2 and TRBJ2-5, is EAGVAQSPRYKIIEKRQSVAFWCNPISGHATLYWYQQILGQGPKLLIQFQNNGVVDDSQLPKDRFSAERLKGVDSTLKIQPAKLEDSAVYLCASSQGTSGVETQYFGPGTRLLVL.

This sequence joins TRBV4-1 and TRBJ2-2; D call uncertain. Germline CDR1 MGHRA, CDR2 YSYEKL. V lost 2 bases and J 3 bases, leaving 4 bases between the germline ends. There are 13 residues in the CDR3. CDR3 in DNA: TGCGCCAGCAGCCAACAATACACCGGGGAGCTGTTTTTT. As protein: CASSQQYTGELFF.

The CDR3 here is CASSLWATNEKLFF. The CDR3 nucleotides are TGCGCCAGCAGCTTGTGGGCAACTAATGAAAAACTGTTTTTT. The genes are TRBV5-1 and TRBJ1-4, with D hard to call. This CDR3 spans 14 amino acids. From germline, CDR1 is SGHRS and CDR2 YFSETQ. Trimming removed 1 base from V and 0 bases from J, with 4 bases in between.

The sample holds a few counts of this clone. The chain employs TRBV11-3 and TRBJ1-6; a weak D match, TRBD1 (6 bases). Germline V gives CDR1 SGHNT, CDR2 YENEEA. Trimming pared 5 bases from V and 9 bases from J, leaving 17 bases between. The CDR3 sequence is 15 residues long. The CDR3 DNA reads as TGTGCCAGCAGCCCAGAGGGGGGGATTGGTTCACCCCTCCACTTT. This codes for CASSPEGGIGSPLHF.

The rearrangement links TRBV10-1 to TRBJ2-3; 14 bases are a match to TRBD2. Germline V gives CDR1 WNHNN, CDR2 SYGVQD (reference sequence). V was pared by 2 bases and J by 5 bases, with 3 bases of the junction left unmatched. The CDR3 is 16 amino acids. The CDR3 sequence is CASSEGLAGGLDTQYF. For the CDR3, the DNA is TGCGCCAGCAGTGAGGGACTAGCGGGGGGCCTAGATACGCAGTATTTT.

J is TRBJ1-3 and V is TRBV4-1; 10 bases are a match to TRBD1. Germline CDR1 MGHRA, CDR2 YSYEKL. V lost 2 bases, J lost 3 bases, and 7 bases stayed unmatched. CDR3 length: 17 amino acids. The CDR3 is CASSQRQGALNGNTIYF. DNA for the CDR3: TGCGCCAGCAGCCAACGACAGGGGGCGCTGAATGGAAACACCATATATTTT.

This clone turned up a few times. This rearrangement joins TRBV29-1 to TRBJ1-1, with 7 bases matching TRBD1. Unmatched junction bases numbered 3, after V lost 3 bases and J lost 8 bases. The CDR3 covers 11 residues. Germline lookup yields CDR1 SQVTM and CDR2 ANQGSEA. The CDR3 protein is CSVEEGAEAFF. The CDR3 DNA is TGCAGCGTTGAGGAGGGGGCCGAAGCTTTCTTT.

The rearrangement links TRBV5-4 to TRBJ2-7; TRBD1 agrees at 10 bases. The CDR3 runs 18 residues. V shed 4 bases, J shed 5 bases, and the junction held 18 bases outside the gene matches. CDR1 and CDR2 from the germline V gene are SGHNT and YYREEE (reference sequence). CDR3 coding DNA: TGTGCCAGCAGCCCGATCAAGGGACAGGGGACCCGCCGGGACGAGCAGTACTTC. Translated: CASSPIKGQGTRRDEQYF.

The chain employs TRBV10-1 and TRBJ2-7; 8 nucleotides line up with TRBD2. Trimming took 2 bases from V and 1 from J; bases not matched to a gene: 7. There are 16 residues in the CDR3. CDR1 and CDR2 (germline): WNHNN, SYGVQD (reference sequence). In nucleotides, the CDR3 is TGCGCCAGCAGTGAGGGCCGCGGGAGGCGGTCCTACGAGCAGTACTTC. It encodes CASSEGRGRRSYEQYF.

The J gene is TRBJ1-2, the V gene TRBV19; tentative D call: TRBD1 (6 bases). V was pared by 0 bases and J by 6 bases, with 17 bases between. The CDR3 has 16 residues. Looked up from germline, CDR1 is LNHDA and CDR2 is SQIVND (reference sequence). The CDR3 DNA is TGTGCCAGTAGTATAGATACCAGGGGAGTTACGAATGGCTACACCTTC. Its translation is CASSIDTRGVTNGYTF.

Regarding this clone: Other DNA sequences in the sample encode the same CDR3. The chain recombines TRBV5-1 with TRBJ1-4; the D gene is possibly TRBD1 (5 bases). Trimming pared 4 bases from V and 5 bases from J, leaving 6 bases between. The CDR3 sequence is 12 residues long. Germline V gene data show CDR1 as SGHRS and CDR2 as YFSETQ. The CDR3, as DNA: TGCGCCAGCAGCGGGGGAAATGAAAAACTGTTTTTT. Translation gives CASSGGNEKLFF.

The rearrangement joins TRBV28 to TRBJ1-2; D remains ambiguous. Trimming removed 11 bases from V and 5 bases from J, with 18 bases in between. The CDR3 is 13 amino acids. The germline V gene encodes CDR1 MDHEN and CDR2 SYDVKM. The CDR3 nucleotides are TGTGCCGTTTTAAGGGCCGAGAGGTATGGCTACACCTTC. This encodes CAVLRAERYGYTF.